The 32 T cell receptor beta chains below all came from one sample that was sequenced in a study of Ad26.COV2.S vaccination and SARS-CoV-2 variants. Treatment reported: approximately 18 received Ad26.COV2.S at low or high dose, single or two shots; roughly five received placebo; per-sample allocation not given. After the first vaccine or placebo injection, samples were drawn on day 63. Profiled with immunoSEQ multiplex PCR; TCRdb holds only in-frame clones, not every one. The repertoire holds some 640,000 clones, 80% to 90% seen once, with nearly 1.5% in the top ten. Source: peripheral blood, taken in a trial of Ad26.COV2.S vaccine versus placebo. The receptor source for this set is a person aged 18-65 years who received the Ad26.COV2.S COVID-19 vaccine or a placebo.

This clone appeared once. The chain combines TRBV6-5 with TRBJ1-2, with 9 bases matching TRBD1. CDR3 length: 13 residues. Germline V gene data show CDR1 as MNHEY and CDR2 as SVGAGI. Unmatched junction bases numbered 12, after V lost 7 bases and J lost 12 bases. The CDR3, as DNA: TGTGCCAGCACGGTACAGGGGGCCGCGTTGGACACCTTC. Translating it yields CASTVQGAALDTF.

V and J are TRBV18 and TRBJ2-7; D gene ambiguous. This CDR3 spans 13 amino acids. V was trimmed by 5 bases and J by 0 bases, leaving 8 bases between them. Germline loops: CDR1 KGHSH, CDR2 LQKENI. CDR3 DNA: TGTGCCAGCTCAGGTAGCAACTCCTACGAGCAGTACTTC. Translation gives CASSGSNSYEQYF.

The chain combines TRBV6-5 with TRBJ1-2, with 7 positions matching TRBD1. Looked up from germline, CDR1 is MNHEY and CDR2 is SVGAGI. The CDR3 covers 14 residues. Losses at the gene ends were 2 bases for V and 4 bases for J; bases not matched to a gene: 4. CDR3 residues: CASSYKDRSYGYTF. The CDR3 DNA follows: TGTGCCAGCAGTTACAAGGACAGGAGCTATGGCTACACCTTC.

The chain has TRBV10-2 and TRBJ2-1; TRBD2 aligns across 15 bases. CDR3 length equals 17 residues. CDR1 is WSHSY and CDR2 is SAAADI in the germline V gene. V lost 5 bases to trimming and J lost 4 bases; unmatched junction nucleotides: 6. The CDR3 region is CASSNGLAGGSYNEQFF. The CDR3 bases are TGCGCCAGCAGTAATGGACTAGCGGGGGGGTCGTACAATGAGCAGTTCTTC.

The rearrangement links TRBV12-5 to TRBJ1-6; D ambiguous. The CDR3 spans 13 residues. V gave up 3 bases and J gave up 7 bases, with 7 bases separating them. Germline CDR1 LGHNT, CDR2 FRNRAP. This CDR3 is CASGLELNSPLHF. The CDR3 DNA sequence: TGTGCTAGTGGTTTAGAGTTAAATTCACCCCTCCACTTT.

This chain connects TRBV15 to TRBJ2-6; tentative D call: TRBD1 (5 bases). Germline CDR1 is LNHNV and CDR2 is YYDKDF (reference sequence). This CDR3 has 15 amino acids. Trimming removed 0 bases at V and 2 bases at J, with 5 bases between. The CDR3 DNA is TGTGCCACCAGCAGAGAACAGGCTGGGGCCAACGTCCTGACTTTC. Translation gives CATSREQAGANVLTF.

This clone occurred a few times. The chain links TRBV6-5 to TRBJ1-1; possibly TRBD1 for D (5 bases). The CDR3 runs 13 residues. The V end was cut by 2 bases, the J end by 5 bases, with 9 bases between. Germline CDR1 MNHEY, CDR2 SVGAGI. The CDR3 loop reads CASSYGATTEAFF. DNA of the CDR3: TGTGCCAGCAGTTACGGGGCAACGACTGAAGCTTTCTTT.

This clone came up once. This sequence joins TRBV3-1 (or the pseudogene TRBV3-2) and TRBJ2-7; D call uncertain. V was pared by 1 base and J by 2 bases, with 9 bases between. CDR3 size: 14 residues. From germline, CDR1 is LGHDT and CDR2 YNNKEL (reference sequence). CDR3 amino acids: CASSQVGRPYEQYF. The DNA for the CDR3 is TGTGCCAGCAGCCAAGTCGGCAGACCCTACGAGCAGTACTTC.

The gene calls are TRBV15 and TRBJ2-3; a possible D gene is TRBD1 (6 bases). CDR1 LNHNV and CDR2 YYDKDF come from the germline V gene (reference sequence). The V and J ends lost 6 bases and 1 base respectively, with 11 bases between them. The CDR3 contains 14 residues. In nucleotides, the CDR3 is TGTGCCACCAGTAGGGGGTTCGGCACAGATACGCAGTATTTT. This gives the protein CATSRGFGTDTQYF.

The chain has TRBV18 and TRBJ2-7; TRBD1 matches at 8 bases. This CDR3 spans 13 amino acids. Germline lookup yields CDR1 KGHSH and CDR2 LQKENI. V shed 5 bases, J shed 3 bases, and the junction held 3 bases outside the gene matches. This CDR3 reads CASSGTGIYEQYF. CDR3 nucleotide sequence: TGTGCCAGCTCAGGGACAGGAATCTACGAGCAGTACTTC.

The chain is built from TRBV4-2 and TRBJ1-6, with TRBD1 identical over 10 bases. The CDR3 has 15 amino acids. Unmatched junction bases numbered 3, after V lost 4 bases and J lost 6 bases. The germline gives CDR1 LGHNA, CDR2 YNFKEQ. CDR3 protein: CASSRGQGTNSPLHF. The CDR3 bases are TGTGCCAGCAGCCGGGGACAGGGGACTAATTCACCCCTCCACTTT.

This rearrangement joins TRBV7-8 to TRBJ2-2; 11 nucleotides match TRBD1. The V gene end was trimmed by 5 bases and the J gene end by 7 bases; junction bases not matched to a gene: 6. Germline-derived CDR1 and CDR2 are SGHVS and FQNEAQ. There are 15 residues in the CDR3. The CDR3 DNA is TGTGCCAGCAGCCAAGGACAGGGGGCGTTCGGGGAGCTGTTTTTT. Protein: CASSQGQGAFGELFF.

Concerning this clone itself: Other DNA variants within this sample encode the same CDR3. V is TRBV7-9 and J is TRBJ1-1; D unresolved. Germline-derived CDR1 and CDR2 are SEHNR and FQNEAQ (reference sequence). CDR3 length equals 13 residues. Trimming left V 1 base short and J 5 bases short, with 8 bases between. The CDR3 loop reads CASSLETGTEAFF. In DNA form, the CDR3 reads TGTGCCAGCAGCTTAGAAACCGGGACTGAAGCTTTCTTT.

The chain's CDR3 is CATSTNRAGVADTQYF. The CDR3 DNA is TGTGCCACCAGTACCAACAGGGCCGGAGTTGCAGATACGCAGTATTTT. V is TRBV24-1 and J is TRBJ2-3, with D possibly TRBD1 on 6 matching bases. The length of the CDR3 is 16 residues. The V end lost 6 bases, the J end lost 4 bases, and 19 bases lay between the germline ends. Germline loops: CDR1 KGHDR, CDR2 SFDVKD.

J is TRBJ1-4 and V is TRBV5-1; no definite D call. The germline gives CDR1 SGHRS, CDR2 YFSETQ. The CDR3 length is 15 residues. V lost 0 bases, J lost 8 bases, and 14 bases lay in between. The CDR3 DNA follows: TGCGCCAGCAGCTTGGTTGGTGGCGAGAGGGAAAAACTGTTTTTT. Encoded protein: CASSLVGGEREKLFF.

J is TRBJ2-7 and V is TRBV7-8, with D tentatively TRBD1 (6 bases). The germline CDR1 and CDR2 sequences are SGHVS and FQNEAQ. The CDR3 has 16 amino acids. Trimming stripped 1 base from V and 2 bases from J, with 15 bases between. The CDR3 is CASSLVTGSPTYEQYF. In DNA form, the CDR3 reads TGTGCCAGCAGCTTAGTTACAGGGTCCCCCACCTACGAGCAGTACTTC.

J is TRBJ2-5 and V is TRBV7-2; 8 bases agree with TRBD2. Unmatched junction bases numbered 11, after V lost 1 base and J lost 1 base. The CDR3 has 18 amino acids. CDR1 is SGHTA and CDR2 is FQGNSA in the germline V gene. Written as DNA, the CDR3 is TGTGCCAGCAGCTTAGATGGGACTAGGGGCCGAGGCCAAGAGACCCAGTACTTC. Its protein is CASSLDGTRGRGQETQYF. The full variable domain, in which reference TRBV7-2 and TRBJ2-5 provide the parts outside the CDR3, is GAGVSQSPSNKVTEKGKDVELRCDPISGHTALYWYRQSLGQGLEFLIYFQGNSAPDKSGLPSDRFSAERTGGSVSTLTIQRTQQEDSAVYLCASSLDGTRGRGQETQYFGPGTRLLVL.

The chain links TRBV7-9 to TRBJ2-1; D is possibly TRBD2 (6 bases). Germline V gene data show CDR1 as SEHNR and CDR2 as FQNEAQ (reference sequence). Trimming shortened V by 7 bases and J by 4 bases, and 20 bases separated the two germline ends. The CDR3 is made up of 16 amino acids. The CDR3 loop reads CASILGGDRPYNEQFF. For the CDR3, the DNA is TGTGCCAGCATCCTCGGAGGGGATAGGCCATACAATGAGCAGTTCTTC.

The V and J genes are TRBV5-1 and TRBJ1-1, with D tentatively TRBD1 (5 bases). V lost 0 bases and J 4 bases, leaving 10 bases between the germline ends. The CDR3 consists of 14 residues. Germline-derived CDR1 and CDR2 are SGHRS and YFSETQ. This CDR3 is CASSLERGTTEAFF. The CDR3 DNA is TGCGCCAGCAGCTTGGAAAGGGGAACCACTGAAGCTTTCTTT.

V and J are TRBV12-3 or TRBV12-4 and TRBJ1-4; no firm D call. V dropped 8 bases and J dropped 3 bases, with 10 bases sitting between them. The CDR3 spans 13 residues. CDR3 loop: CASLLTPNEKLFF. In DNA form, the CDR3 reads TGTGCCAGCCTTTTGACCCCTAATGAAAAACTGTTTTTT.

This chain joins TRBV5-1 and TRBJ2-1; D call uncertain. The CDR3 spans 13 residues. The germline gives CDR1 SGHRS, CDR2 YFSETQ. V was cut by 0 bases and J by 7 bases, with 8 bases left in between. The CDR3 loop reads CASSLGLLNEQFF. CDR3 DNA: TGCGCCAGCAGCTTGGGCCTATTGAATGAGCAGTTCTTC.

The chain couples TRBV5-6 to TRBJ1-2; D not certain. Germline V gene sequence: CDR1 SGHDT, CDR2 YYEEEE. Deletions cut 0 bases from V and 7 bases from J, with 7 bases between. The CDR3 is made up of 12 amino acids. The CDR3 protein is CASSLGPSGYTF. The CDR3, as DNA: TGTGCCAGCAGCTTGGGACCTTCTGGCTACACCTTC.

The chain combines TRBV3-1 (or the pseudogene TRBV3-2) with TRBJ2-7, with a tentative D call TRBD1 (6 bases). The V end lost 4 bases, the J end lost 1 base, and 11 bases lay between the germline ends. The V gene's germline CDR1 is LGHDT and CDR2 YNNKEL (reference sequence). This CDR3 comprises 14 residues. The CDR3 nucleotides are TGTGCCAGCAGCCGTACAGGGCAGTCCTACGAGCAGTACTTC. Amino acid sequence: CASSRTGQSYEQYF.

The rearrangement joins TRBV6-6 to TRBJ2-7, with D unclear. This CDR3 is built from 11 residues. The V gene lost 6 bases and the J gene lost 5 bases, with 8 bases spanning the gap. Germline V gene sequence: CDR1 MNHNY, CDR2 SVGAGI (reference sequence). The CDR3 protein is CASRNRDEQYF. The CDR3 coding sequence is TGTGCCAGCAGAAACCGGGACGAGCAGTACTTC.

This sequence joins TRBV24-1 and TRBJ2-2; D ambiguous. Germline CDR1 and CDR2: KGHDR and SFDVKD. CDR3 length equals 13 residues. V was shortened by 9 bases and J by 5 bases, with 12 bases between the two germline ends. The CDR3 here is CATLDGRTGELFF. As DNA, the CDR3 is TGTGCCACCTTGGACGGTCGGACCGGGGAGCTGTTTTTT.

The chain's CDR3 is CASSFGVSGNSPLHF. The CDR3 region has the DNA TGTGCCAGCAGCTTTGGCGTTTCAGGGAACTCACCCCTCCACTTT. J is TRBJ1-6 and V is TRBV11-2; D might be TRBD1 (5 bases). V gave up 3 bases and J gave up 10 bases, with 16 bases separating them. Germline lookup yields CDR1 SGHAT and CDR2 FQNNGV. The CDR3 runs to 15 residues.

This chain joins TRBV4-3 and TRBJ1-2; D is possibly TRBD1 (6 bases). The germline V gene has CDR1 LGHNA and CDR2 YSLEER. The ends were cut back, 4 bases at V and 6 bases at J, with 24 bases in the middle. This CDR3 contains 17 residues. For the CDR3, the DNA is TGCGCCAGCAGCCCGAATCTTTGGGACACCCTGCGCCATGGCTACACCTTC. It yields the protein CASSPNLWDTLRHGYTF.

The sample holds a few counts of this clone. The V call is TRBV5-6, the J call TRBJ1-4, with 11 bases that match TRBD1. CDR1 SGHDT and CDR2 YYEEEE come from the germline V gene. J gave up 2 bases and V 4 bases, and 1 base lay outside the gene matches. The CDR3 spans 15 residues. The chain's CDR3 is CASSGTGGTNEKLFF. As DNA, the CDR3 is TGTGCCAGCAGCGGGACAGGGGGGACTAATGAAAAACTGTTTTTT.

The chain has TRBV2 and TRBJ2-5; D is unclear. Germline V gives CDR1 SNHLY, CDR2 FYNNEI. V shed 9 bases and J shed 10 bases, with 18 bases lying between them. This CDR3 has 12 amino acids. CDR3 amino acids: CASHPVGVYQYF. In nucleotides, the CDR3 is TGTGCCAGTCATCCTGTGGGCGTCTACCAGTACTTC. The full variable domain, its missing parts supplied by reference TRBV2 and TRBJ2-5, is EPEVTQTPSHQVTQMGQEVILRCVPISNHLYFYWYRQILGQKVEFLVSFYNNEISEKSEIFDDQFSVERPDGSNFTLKIRSTKLEDSAMYFCASHPVGVYQYFGPGTRLLVL.

This chain connects TRBV30 to TRBJ2-1, with D unresolved. The germline CDR1 and CDR2 sequences are GTSNPN and SVGIG (reference sequence). The length of the CDR3 is 11 residues. V lost 0 bases and J lost 11, with 8 bases in between. CDR3 nucleotides: TGTGCCTGGAGTGTAAGGGTCAAGCAGTTCTTC. Protein sequence: CAWSVRVKQFF.

The rearrangement links TRBV3-1 (or the pseudogene TRBV3-2) to TRBJ2-2, with a weak D call TRBD1 (5 bases). The germline gives CDR1 LGHDT, CDR2 YNNKEL (reference sequence). Trimming took off 0 bases at V and 4 bases at J, with 9 bases between the two ends. CDR3 size: 15 residues. In DNA, the CDR3 is TGTGCCAGCAGCCAAGAATCAGGGCGCACCGGGGAGCTGTTTTTT. This sequence encodes CASSQESGRTGELFF.

CDR3 region: CASSQEDTEAFF. The CDR3 coding sequence is TGTGCCAGCAGCCAAGAGGACACTGAAGCTTTCTTT. The rearrangement uses TRBV4-2 and TRBJ1-1; D gene ambiguous. Germline lookup yields CDR1 LGHNA and CDR2 YNFKEQ. The CDR3 is 12 amino acids. The V gene lost 0 bases and the J gene lost 3 bases, with 2 bases spanning the gap.